The present T cell receptor beta chain was sequenced within a study of cytomegalovirus exposure and HLA in healthy donors. Background on the study: From donors who were HLA-typed, an early data release held 75 million to 85 million unique TCRs. Study-wide findings and caveats: Despite most TCR sequences being rare, some public TCRs occurred in many donors. It was assumed in the presence/absence analyses that sequencing depth was roughly uniform across donors.

For this clone: Its antigen is unidentified. The junction departs from germline at one end; a sequencing error may be responsible.

Germline V CDR1 and CDR2: KGHSH, LQKENI. The CDR3 length is 11 residues. Use of 60 Vbeta and 13 Jbeta primers characterized the PCR. The assay was immunoSEQ multiplex PCR, and TCRdb's table has in-frame clones only and misses some. The repertoire holds some 180,000 clones, with approximately 80% as singletons. The genes are TRBV18 and TRBJ2-7, with 9 positions matching TRBD1. Sequenced material: PBMCs. The TCR was taken from a woman aged 30 to 39 in good health and CMV-seronegative. The CDR3 DNA follows: TGTGCCAGCTCAGCCGGACAGGGGAACTGCTTC. It specifies CASSAGQGNCF.